A selection of T cell receptor beta chains follows, all from one sample in a study of technical replicates of blood from several donors. The assay was immunoSEQ multiplex PCR, and TCRdb's table has in-frame clones only and misses some. The table has 65,000 to 80,000 clones, approximately 93% seen once; the top ten hold about 0.37%. Sequenced sample: T cells isolated from PBMCs. The receptors shown here come from a human donor in good health. The CDR3 runs from the conserved cysteine through the conserved F or W. The D gene is left open where the match is weak.

D,V,J,DNA,CDR3
TRBD1,TRBV9,TRBJ2-7,TGTGCCAGCAGCGTTGGGACAGGTGGCCCCTCCGAGCAGTACTTC,CASSVGTGGPSEQYF
.,TRBV11-2,TRBJ2-7,TGTGCCAGCAGCTTAGCTGGCGGAAGCTCCTACGAGCAGTACTTC,CASSLAGGSSYEQYF
TRBD2,TRBV6-1,TRBJ2-1,TGTGCCAGCAGTCTAGCGGGACCTTACTACAATGAGCAGTTCTTC,CASSLAGPYYNEQFF
.,TRBV6-6,TRBJ1-2,TGTGCCAGCAGTCCCGGGGTGGGGAGCGGGGCTGGCTACACCTTC,CASSPGVGSGAGYTF
.,TRBV19,TRBJ1-2,TGTGCCAGTAGTATCGAAGGTATGGGCAGGGGCTTCTATGGCTACACCTTC,CASSIEGMGRGFYGYTF
.,TRBV18,TRBJ1-1,TGTGCCAGCTCACTGGTACAGGGGAACACTGAAGCTTTCTTT,CASSLVQGNTEAFF
.,TRBV7-9,TRBJ2-5,TGTGCCAGCAGCTTAGACCAGGACTACAAAGAGACCCAGTACTTC,CASSLDQDYKETQYF
.,TRBV7-3,TRBJ1-1,TGTGCCAGCAGCCCTTCCCTCCCTGGAGCTGAAGCTTTCTTT,CASSPSLPGAEAFF
TRBD2,TRBV9,TRBJ2-7,TGTGCCAGCAGCACCGGGACTAGCTTTTGGGACGAGCAGTACTTC,CASSTGTSFWDEQYF
.,TRBV6-6,TRBJ1-1,TGTGCCAGTAGACGGGAGGGGATGAACACTGAAGCTTTCTTT,CASRREGMNTEAFF
TRBD2,TRBV29-1,TRBJ2-7,TGCAGCGTAGCCGGGACTAGCACCTACGAGCAGTACTTC,CSVAGTSTYEQYF
TRBD1,TRBV7-2,TRBJ1-2,TGTGCCAGCAGCTTTAGAGAGGGACAGTTATATGGCTACACCTTC,CASSFREGQLYGYTF
.,TRBV4-1,TRBJ1-5,TGCGCCAGCAGCCAAGGGAGACCGGCTAGCAATCAGCCCCAGCATTTT,CASSQGRPASNQPQHF